One sample yielded the 8 T cell receptor beta chains listed below, sequenced in a study of spatial heterogeneity in lung cancer. Regarding time point: sample taken at primary tumor resection. Unsorted whole RNA from tumor, nontumor lung or frozen PBMC underwent sequencing. TCRdb itself ran the 5' RACE reads through MiXCR, one entry per CDR3 protein. The sample has 60,000 to 80,000 distinct CDR3 sequences, about an eighth seen once. Sequencing used PBMCs, obtained at surgery. These receptors came from a male donor with early-stage non-small cell lung cancer.

The rearrangement joins TRBV19 to TRBJ1-2, with a tentative D call TRBD1 (5 bases). This CDR3 comprises 11 residues. V lost 8 bases, J lost 8 bases, and 12 bases lay in between. CDR1 is LNHDA and CDR2 is SQIVND in the germline V gene (reference sequence). CDR3 nucleotides: TGTGCCAGTCGGGGACTTGAAGGCTACACCTTC. Protein sequence: CASRGLEGYTF.

The CDR3 DNA reads as TGCAGTGCTAGACCTTACGGTACCCTTATTAGCGGGAACTCCTACAATGAGCAGTTCTTC. This codes for CSARPYGTLISGNSYNEQFF. The chain combines TRBV20-1 with TRBJ2-1; 8 bases are a match to TRBD2. V lost 2 bases to trimming and J lost 0 bases; unmatched junction nucleotides: 18. The germline V gene has CDR1 DFQATT and CDR2 SNEGSKA (reference sequence). The CDR3 is 20 residues long.

This clonotype has ten or more counts. The V gene is TRBV10-1, the J gene TRBJ2-5; D perhaps matches TRBD1 (5 bases). Germline assignment: CDR1 WNHNN and CDR2 SYGVQD (reference sequence). Trimming removed 0 bases from V and 7 bases from J, with 18 bases in between. CDR3 size: 16 residues. The DNA for the CDR3 is TGCGCCAGCAGTGAGTCGGGGCCCACCAATATGAGGACCCAGTACTTC. Translated, it gives CASSESGPTNMRTQYF.

This clonotype turned up a few times. V is TRBV12-3 or TRBV12-4 and J is TRBJ1-1; no clear D gene. The V end was cut by 7 bases, the J end by 5 bases, with 8 bases between. The CDR3 length is 11 residues. CDR3: CASNRGTEAFF. The CDR3 DNA reads TGTGCCAGCAATCGAGGGACTGAAGCTTTCTTT.

This clonotype showed up just a few times. In nucleotides, the CDR3 is TGCGCCAGCAGCCTAGGACATGCCTCCTACAATGAGCAGTTCTTC. It specifies CASSLGHASYNEQFF. The chain has TRBV5-1 and TRBJ2-1; tentatively, D is TRBD1 (5 bases). The CDR3 has 15 amino acids. Germline values: CDR1 SGHRS, CDR2 YFSETQ. Trimming removed 4 bases at V and 0 bases at J, with 11 bases between.

This clonotype came up a few times. The V and J genes are TRBV11-3 and TRBJ2-7, with D unclear. V dropped 0 bases and J dropped 7 bases, with 16 bases sitting between them. CDR1 is SGHNT, CDR2 YENEEA, per germline. This CDR3 region has 15 residues. CDR3 in amino acids: CASSLEVGIFREQYF. The CDR3 DNA follows: TGTGCCAGCAGCTTAGAGGTGGGAATCTTCCGAGAGCAGTACTTC.

This clonotype was counted only a few times. The genes are TRBV24-1 and TRBJ2-7; unclear D gene. Trimming took 3 bases from V and 3 from J, leaving 5 bases between them. Germline values: CDR1 KGHDR, CDR2 SFDVKD. CDR3 length: 12 residues. The CDR3 nucleotides read TGTGCCACCAGTGATCCCCTCTACGAGCAGTACTTC. Encoded protein: CATSDPLYEQYF.

This clonotype was seen repeatedly, ten times or more. J is TRBJ2-1 and V is TRBV7-9, with D possibly matching TRBD2 (6 bases). Germline CDR1 is SEHNR and CDR2 is FQNEAQ (reference sequence). Trimming removed 0 bases from V and 8 bases from J, with 14 bases in between. The CDR3 has 15 amino acids. The CDR3 reads CASSLARLGVDEQFF. CDR3 bases: TGTGCCAGCAGCTTAGCCCGACTAGGGGTCGATGAGCAGTTCTTC.